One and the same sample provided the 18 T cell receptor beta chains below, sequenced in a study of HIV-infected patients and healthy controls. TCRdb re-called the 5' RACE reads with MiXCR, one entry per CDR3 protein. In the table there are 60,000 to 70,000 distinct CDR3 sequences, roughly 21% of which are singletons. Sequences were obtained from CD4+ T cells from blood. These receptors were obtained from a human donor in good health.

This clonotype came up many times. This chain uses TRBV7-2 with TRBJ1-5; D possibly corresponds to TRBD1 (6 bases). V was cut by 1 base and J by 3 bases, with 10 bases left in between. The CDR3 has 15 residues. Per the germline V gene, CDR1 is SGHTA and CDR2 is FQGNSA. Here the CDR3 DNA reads TGTGCCAGCAGCTTAGTTCCAGGGGCCAATCAGCCCCAGCATTTT. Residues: CASSLVPGANQPQHF.

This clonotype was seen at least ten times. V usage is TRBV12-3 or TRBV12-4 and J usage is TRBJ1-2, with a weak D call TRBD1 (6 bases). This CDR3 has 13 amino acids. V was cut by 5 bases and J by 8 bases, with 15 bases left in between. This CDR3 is CASSPTGSQGYTF. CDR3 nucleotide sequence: TGTGCCAGCAGTCCCACAGGGTCACAGGGCTACACCTTC.

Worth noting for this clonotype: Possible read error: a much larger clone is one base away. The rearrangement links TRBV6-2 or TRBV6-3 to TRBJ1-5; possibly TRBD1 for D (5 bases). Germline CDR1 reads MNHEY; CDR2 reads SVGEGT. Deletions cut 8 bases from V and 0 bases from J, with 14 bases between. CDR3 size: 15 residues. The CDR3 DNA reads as TGTGCCAGCGGTTCACACAGGATTAGCAATCAGCCCCAGCATTTT. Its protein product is CASGSHRISNQPQHF.

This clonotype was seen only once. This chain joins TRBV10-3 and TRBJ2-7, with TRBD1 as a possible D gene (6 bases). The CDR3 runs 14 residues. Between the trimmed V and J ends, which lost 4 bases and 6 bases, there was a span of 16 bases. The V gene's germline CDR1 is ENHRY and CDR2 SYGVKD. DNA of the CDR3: TGTGCCATCAGTGGGATCACACAGGGCAGCGAGCAGTACTTC. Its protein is CAISGITQGSEQYF.

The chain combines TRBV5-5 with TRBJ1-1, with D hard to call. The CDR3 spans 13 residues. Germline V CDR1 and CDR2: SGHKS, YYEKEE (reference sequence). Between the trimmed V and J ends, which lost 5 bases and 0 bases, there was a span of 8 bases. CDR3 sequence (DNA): TGTGCCAGCAGGACGGGCCTGAACACTGAAGCTTTCTTT. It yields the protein CASRTGLNTEAFF.

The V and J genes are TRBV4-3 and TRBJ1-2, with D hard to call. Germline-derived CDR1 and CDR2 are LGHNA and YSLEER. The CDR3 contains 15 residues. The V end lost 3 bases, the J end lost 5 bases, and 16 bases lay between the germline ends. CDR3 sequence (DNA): TGCGCCAGCAGCCAGGAACGGACCGTGGTTTATGGCTACACCTTC. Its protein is CASSQERTVVYGYTF.

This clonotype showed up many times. The CDR3 reads CSVEPPSGATDTQYF. CDR3 DNA: TGCAGCGTTGAACCACCTAGCGGGGCTACAGATACGCAGTATTTT. V is TRBV29-1 and J is TRBJ2-3; 9 bases are a match to TRBD2. This CDR3 region has 15 residues. Germline loops: CDR1 SQVTM, CDR2 ANQGSEA. V was pared by 2 bases and J by 3 bases, with 6 bases of the junction left unmatched.

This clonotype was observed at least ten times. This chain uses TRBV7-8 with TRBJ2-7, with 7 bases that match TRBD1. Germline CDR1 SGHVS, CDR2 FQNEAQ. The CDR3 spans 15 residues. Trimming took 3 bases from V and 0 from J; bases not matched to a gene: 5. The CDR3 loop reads CASSLETGSSYEQYF. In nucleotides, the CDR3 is TGTGCCAGCAGCTTGGAGACAGGGAGCTCCTACGAGCAGTACTTC.

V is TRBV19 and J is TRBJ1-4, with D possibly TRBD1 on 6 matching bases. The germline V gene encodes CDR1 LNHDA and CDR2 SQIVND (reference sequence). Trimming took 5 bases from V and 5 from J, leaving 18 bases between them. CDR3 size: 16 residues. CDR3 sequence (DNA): TGTGCCAGTAGTCGAACCCGACAGGCGGTGAATGAAAAACTGTTTTTT. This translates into CASSRTRQAVNEKLFF.

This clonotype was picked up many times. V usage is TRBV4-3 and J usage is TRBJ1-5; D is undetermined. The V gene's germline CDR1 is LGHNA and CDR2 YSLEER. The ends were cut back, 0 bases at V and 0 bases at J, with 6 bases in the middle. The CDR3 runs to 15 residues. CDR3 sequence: CASSQERFSNQPQHF. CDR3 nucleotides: TGCGCCAGCAGCCAAGAAAGATTTAGCAATCAGCCCCAGCATTTT.

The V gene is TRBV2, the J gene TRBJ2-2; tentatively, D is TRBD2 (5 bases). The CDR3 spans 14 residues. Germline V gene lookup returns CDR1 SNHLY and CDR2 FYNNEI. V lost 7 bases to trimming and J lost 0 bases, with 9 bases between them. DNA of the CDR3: TGTGCCAGCAAGGACGGGGCGAACACCGGGGAGCTGTTTTTT. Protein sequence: CASKDGANTGELFF.

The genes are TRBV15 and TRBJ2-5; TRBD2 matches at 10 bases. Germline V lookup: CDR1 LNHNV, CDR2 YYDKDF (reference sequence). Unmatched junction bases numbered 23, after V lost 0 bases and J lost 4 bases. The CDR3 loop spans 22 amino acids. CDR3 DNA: TGTGCCACCAGCAGAGATAGGACAGGCTCGAGTCTAGCGGGAGAGGGGAGAGAGACCCAGTACTTC. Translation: CATSRDRTGSSLAGEGRETQYF.

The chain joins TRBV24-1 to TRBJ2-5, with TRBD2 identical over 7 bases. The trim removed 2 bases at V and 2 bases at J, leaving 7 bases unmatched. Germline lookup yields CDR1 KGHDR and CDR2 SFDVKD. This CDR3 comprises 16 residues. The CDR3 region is CATSDSGRLTQETQYF. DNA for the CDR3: TGTGCCACCAGTGATTCCGGGAGGCTCACACAAGAGACCCAGTACTTC.

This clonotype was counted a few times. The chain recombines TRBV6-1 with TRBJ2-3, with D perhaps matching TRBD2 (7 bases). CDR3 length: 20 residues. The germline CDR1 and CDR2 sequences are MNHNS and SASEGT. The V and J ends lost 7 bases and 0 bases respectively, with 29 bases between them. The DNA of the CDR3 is TGTGCCAGCACCTACCACAGCGGGACACCGCTGCGGCGTAGCACAGATACGCAGTATTTT. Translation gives CASTYHSGTPLRRSTDTQYF.

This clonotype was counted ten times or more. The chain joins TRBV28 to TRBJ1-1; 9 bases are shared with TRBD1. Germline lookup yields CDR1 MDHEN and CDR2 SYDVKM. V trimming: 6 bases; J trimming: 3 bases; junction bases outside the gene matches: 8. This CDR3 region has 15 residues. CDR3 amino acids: CASSPQGAADTEAFF. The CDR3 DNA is TGTGCCAGCAGCCCACAGGGGGCGGCGGACACTGAAGCTTTCTTT.

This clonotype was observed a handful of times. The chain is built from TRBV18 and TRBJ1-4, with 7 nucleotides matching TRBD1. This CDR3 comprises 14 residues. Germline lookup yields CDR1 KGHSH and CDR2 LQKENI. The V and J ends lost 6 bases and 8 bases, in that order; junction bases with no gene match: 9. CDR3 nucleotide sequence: TGTGCCAGCTCTCGGGACAGCCGAGGGGAAAAACTGTTTTTT. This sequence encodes CASSRDSRGEKLFF.

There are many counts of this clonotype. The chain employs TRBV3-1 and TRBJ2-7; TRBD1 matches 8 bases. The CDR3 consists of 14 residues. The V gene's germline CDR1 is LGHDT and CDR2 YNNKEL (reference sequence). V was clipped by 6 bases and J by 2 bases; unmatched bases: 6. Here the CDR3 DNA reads TGTGCCAGCAGACCGACAGGGGTCGCCTACGAGCAGTACTTC. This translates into CASRPTGVAYEQYF.

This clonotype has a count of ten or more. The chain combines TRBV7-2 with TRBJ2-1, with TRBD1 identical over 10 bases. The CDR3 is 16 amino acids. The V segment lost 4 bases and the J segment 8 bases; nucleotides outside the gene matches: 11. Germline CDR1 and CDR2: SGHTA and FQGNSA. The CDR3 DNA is TGTGCCAGCAGCTCCGCTACCCGGGACAGGGGCTATGAGCAGTTCTTC. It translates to CASSSATRDRGYEQFF.